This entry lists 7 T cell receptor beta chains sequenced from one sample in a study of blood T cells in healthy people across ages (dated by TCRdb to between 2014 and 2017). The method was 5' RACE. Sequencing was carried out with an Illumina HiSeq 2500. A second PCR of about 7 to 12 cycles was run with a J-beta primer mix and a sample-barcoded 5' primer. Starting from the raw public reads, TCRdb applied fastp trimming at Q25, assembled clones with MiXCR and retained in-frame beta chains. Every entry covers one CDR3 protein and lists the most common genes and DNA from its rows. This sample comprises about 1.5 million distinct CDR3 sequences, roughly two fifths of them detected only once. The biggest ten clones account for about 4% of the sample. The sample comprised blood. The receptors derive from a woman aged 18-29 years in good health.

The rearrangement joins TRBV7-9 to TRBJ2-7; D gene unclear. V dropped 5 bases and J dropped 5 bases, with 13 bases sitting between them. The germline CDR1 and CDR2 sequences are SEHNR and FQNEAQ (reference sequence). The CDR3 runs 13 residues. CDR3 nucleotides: TGTGCCAGCAGCCCGGACCCCAGGAACGAGCAGTACTTC. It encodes CASSPDPRNEQYF.

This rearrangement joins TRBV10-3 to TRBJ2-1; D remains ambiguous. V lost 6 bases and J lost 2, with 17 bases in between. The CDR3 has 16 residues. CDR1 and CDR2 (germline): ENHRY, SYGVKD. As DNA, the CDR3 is TGTGCCATCAGCGACCGGAGCTACCTTGCCTACAATGAGCAGTTCTTC. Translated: CAISDRSYLAYNEQFF.

The CDR3 here is CASSSSDEQFF. For the CDR3, the DNA is TGTGCCAGCAGCTCTAGCGATGAGCAGTTCTTC. The J gene is TRBJ2-1, the V gene TRBV28; a weak D match, TRBD2 (6 bases). Trimming shortened V by 6 bases and J by 8 bases, and 8 bases separated the two germline ends. CDR1 and CDR2 (germline): MDHEN, SYDVKM. The CDR3 sequence is 11 residues long.

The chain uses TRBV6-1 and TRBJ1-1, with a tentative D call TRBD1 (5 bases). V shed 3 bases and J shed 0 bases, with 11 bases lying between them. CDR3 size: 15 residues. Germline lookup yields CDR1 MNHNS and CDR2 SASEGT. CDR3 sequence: CASSDEGRLNTEAFF. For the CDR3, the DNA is TGTGCCAGCAGTGACGAGGGGAGGTTGAACACTGAAGCTTTCTTT.

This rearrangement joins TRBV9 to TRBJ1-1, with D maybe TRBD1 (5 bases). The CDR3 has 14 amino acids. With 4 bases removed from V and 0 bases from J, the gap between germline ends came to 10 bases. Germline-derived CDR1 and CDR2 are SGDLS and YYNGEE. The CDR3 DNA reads TGTGCCAGCAGCACCCAGGGATTGAACACTGAAGCTTTCTTT. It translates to CASSTQGLNTEAFF.

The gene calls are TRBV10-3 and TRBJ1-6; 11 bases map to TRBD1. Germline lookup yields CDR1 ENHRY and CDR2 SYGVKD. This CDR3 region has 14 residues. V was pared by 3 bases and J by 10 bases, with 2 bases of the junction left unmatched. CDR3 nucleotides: TGTGCCATCAGTGAAGGGACAGGGGGATCACCCCTCCACTTT. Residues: CAISEGTGGSPLHF.

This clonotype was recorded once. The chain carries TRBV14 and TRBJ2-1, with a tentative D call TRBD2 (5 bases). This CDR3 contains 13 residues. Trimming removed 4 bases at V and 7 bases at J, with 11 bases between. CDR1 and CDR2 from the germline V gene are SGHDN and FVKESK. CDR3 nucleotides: TGTGCCAGCAGCCGCCAGCGGCGGAATGAGCAGTTCTTC. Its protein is CASSRQRRNEQFF.